The present T cell receptor (beta chain) was sequenced within a study of blood T cell repertoires in COVID-19. Study-level information: The samples span acute and convalescent COVID-19 from the United States, Italy and Spain. T cells, B-cell-depleted T cells, or PBMCs provided the cDNA or gDNA that served as material.

In the study's own analysis: Scientists estimated how many nucleated cells there were by amplifying reference gene primers. Clones were read by immunoSEQ multiplex PCR, and TCRdb kept only the in-frame ones, dropping some. V and J calls and clone size are given by that table; D and trimming were obtained from the DNA. The sample yields fewer than 250,000 clones, over 70% seen once. The CDR3 runs 17 residues. Per the germline V gene, CDR1 is MNHEY and CDR2 is SMNVEV (reference sequence). Trimming took 8 bases from V and 5 from J; bases not matched to a gene: 12. The sample taken for sequencing was peripheral blood. This chain joins TRBV27 and TRBJ2-1; 13 bases map to TRBD2. The clonotype comes from a woman aged 45-65 years with acute or convalescent COVID-19. Here the CDR3 reads CASQTSGRYWVHNEQFF. Written as DNA, the CDR3 is TGTGCCAGCCAGACTAGCGGGAGGTACTGGGTCCACAATGAGCAGTTCTTC.